Included here is one T cell receptor (beta chain) sequence, with context. Measured with immunoSEQ multiplex PCR; TCRdb has only the in-frame clones, and not every one. The sample contains more than 2 million clones, roughly 95% of which appear only once. This sample is drawn from a study of shared clonotypes between healthy human individuals. Study context: Every donor yielded three CD4 naive, three CD4 memory, two CD8 naive and one CD8 memory plate.

Healthy HIV-negative adults with no recent acute infections or vaccinations were recruited as donors. This TCR was sampled from a man aged 18-30 years in good health. Sequenced sample: naive CD4+ T cells sorted from blood. Subset indicated: CD45RA+ positively selected.

The CDR3 loop is CASSQAGRGVTGELFF. CDR3 in DNA: TGCGCCAGCAGCCAAGCCGGCAGGGGGGTGACCGGGGAGCTGTTTTTT. The chain is built from TRBV4-1 and TRBJ2-2; TRBD1 might be the D (7 bases). The CDR3 is 16 amino acids. The germline V and J ends were trimmed by 1 base and 5 bases, with 14 bases remaining between them. The germline gives CDR1 MGHRA, CDR2 YSYEKL.